This entry lists 3 T cell receptor beta chains sequenced from one sample in a study of shared clonotypes between healthy human individuals (dated by TCRdb to the early 2020s). CD8 naive samples consisted of CD45RO-negative cells that were positively selected for CCR7, yielding a CD45RA+CCR7+ population without TemRA cells. The library relied on the immunoSEQ multiplex PCR assay. What TCRdb holds here is the immuneACCESS table cut down to in-frame rearrangements. Part of the clones is not present; checked against another copy, under half of the missing clones reflect an unresolved V gene, and the others are unexplained. The sample records around 700,000 clones, 92% of which are singletons. 24% of the sample belongs to the ten largest clones. The material sequenced was naive CD8+ T cells sorted from blood. The cell subset or site label, read with the paper, signifies: CD45RA+CCR7+. The receptors come from a man in his thirties or forties in good health.

The chain recombines TRBV5-1 with TRBJ2-1, with 8 bases lining up with TRBD1. The CDR3 sequence is 16 residues long. Germline V gene sequence: CDR1 SGHRS, CDR2 YFSETQ. The V segment lost 0 bases and the J segment 9 bases; nucleotides outside the gene matches: 11. This CDR3 reads CASSLAETGTGGEQFF. For the CDR3, the DNA is TGCGCCAGCAGCTTGGCCGAGACGGGGACAGGAGGTGAGCAGTTCTTC.

The J gene is TRBJ2-3, the V gene TRBV29-1, with D perhaps matching TRBD1 or TRBD2 (6 bases each). This CDR3 region has 14 residues. Trimming removed 4 bases from V and 4 bases from J, with 15 bases in between. Germline CDR1 SQVTM, CDR2 ANQGSEA. Here the CDR3 DNA reads TGCAGCGTTGTTCTACAGGGAGGATCAGATACGCAGTATTTT. Amino acid sequence: CSVVLQGGSDTQYF.

The chain combines TRBV7-6 with TRBJ2-1; D assignment may be TRBD1 or TRBD2 (5 bases each). This CDR3 contains 12 residues. Germline CDR1 is SGHVS and CDR2 is FNYEAQ. V was trimmed by 5 bases and J by 13 bases, leaving 15 bases between them. CDR3 amino acids: CASSPSEGRQFF. The CDR3 DNA follows: TGTGCCAGCAGCCCGAGCGAGGGGAGACAGTTCTTC.